This is a list of T cell receptor beta chains from one sample in a study of T cell responses to AZD1222 COVID-19 vaccine. Data came from immunoSEQ multiplex PCR; TCRdb stores just in-frame clones and leaves some out. The sample holds approximately 140,000 clones; over 75% are singletons and the top ten take 3% to 3.5%. Source: peripheral blood, taken 28 days after the second AZD1222 dose. These TCRs come from an adult who received the AZD1222 COVID-19 vaccine. Both conserved end residues are part of each CDR3. The D gene is left open where the match is weak.

d_call j_call v_call cdr3_nt cdr3_aa
NA TRBJ1-5 TRBV23-1 TGCGCCAGCAGGCAAAATCAGCCCCAGCATTTT CASRQNQPQHF
TRBD1 TRBJ1-2 TRBV11-3 TGTGCCAGCAGCTTCCTTTTAAAGGGGGCGCGGAGTGGCTACACCTTC CASSFLLKGARSGYTF
TRBD1 TRBJ1-4 TRBV5-1 TGCGCCAGCAGCCCTGGAGCGGGGACAGGGTACGAAAAACTGTTTTTT CASSPGAGTGYEKLFF
NA TRBJ2-7 TRBV2 TGTGCCAGCAGGGAGCGGGCCTCCTTTCCCTACGAGCAGTACTTC CASRERASFPYEQYF
NA TRBJ2-1 TRBV7-9 TGTGCCAGCAGCTTGTCTGTTTCCTACAATGAGCAGTTCTTC CASSLSVSYNEQFF
NA TRBJ1-5 TRBV6-5 TGTGCCAGCAGTATTCAGGGGTTCGATCAGCCCCAGCATTTT CASSIQGFDQPQHF
NA TRBJ1-1 TRBV2 TGTGCCAGCAGCTTCACTGAAGCTTTCTTT CASSFTEAFF
NA TRBJ1-4 TRBV28 TGTGCCTGTTGGGGCAGTCAAAAACTGTTTTTT CACWGSQKLFF
TRBD1 TRBJ1-2 TRBV11-2 TGTGCCAGCAGCCTAGGGGACAGCTACTATGGCTACACCTTC CASSLGDSYYGYTF
TRBD1 TRBJ2-5 TRBV5-1 TGCGCCAGCAGCTTGTGGGGACAGGTCCAAGAGACCCAGTACTTC CASSLWGQVQETQYF